These 13 T cell receptor beta chains share one sample of origin, sequenced in a study of PD-1 blockade in classical Hodgkin lymphoma. Produced via immunoSEQ multiplex PCR; TCRdb's table is partial and in-frame only. The sample has 20,000 to 25,000 clones; approximately 94% are singletons. Time point: newly diagnosed, previously untreated cHL patient sample. Material: peripheral blood mononuclear cells (PBMCs). These receptors were obtained from a human donor with classical Hodgkin lymphoma.

The CDR3 region has the DNA TGTGCCAGCAGCTTGCGACTAGCGGGGGAGACAGATACGCAGTATTTT. This gives the protein CASSLRLAGETDTQYF. The V call is TRBV5-8, the J call TRBJ2-3; 12 nucleotides line up with TRBD2. With 1 base clipped from V and 3 bases from J, the junction kept 3 bases outside the gene matches. Germline CDR1 SGHTS, CDR2 YDEGEE. This CDR3 has 16 residues. The full variable domain, rest sourced from reference TRBV5-8 and TRBJ2-3, is EAGVTQSPTHLIKTRGQQATLRCSPISGHTSVYWYQQALGLGLQFLLWYDEGEERNRGNFPPRFSGRQFPNYSSELNVNALELEDSALYLCASSLRLAGETDTQYFGPGTRLTVL.

The sample holds one count of this clone. This chain joins TRBV28 and TRBJ1-5, with unresolved D. This CDR3 contains 15 residues. Germline CDR1 MDHEN, CDR2 SYDVKM. With 5 bases removed from V and 2 bases from J, the gap between germline ends came to 13 bases. CDR3 in DNA: TGTGCCAGCAGTCCCCGGACGCTAGGCAATCAGCCCCAGCATTTT. It yields the protein CASSPRTLGNQPQHF.

The rearrangement joins TRBV9 to TRBJ1-4; tentative D call: TRBD1 (6 bases). Germline V gene data show CDR1 as SGDLS and CDR2 as YYNGEE. The CDR3 extends over 16 amino acids. Trimming shortened V by 0 bases and J by 8 bases, and 17 bases separated the two germline ends. The DNA for the CDR3 is TGTGCCAGCAGCGTAGAGGGAGGGGGAAGCGAGGAAAAACTGTTTTTT. It translates to CASSVEGGGSEEKLFF.

This rearrangement joins TRBV28 to TRBJ1-1, with D uncertain. The germline gives CDR1 MDHEN, CDR2 SYDVKM. Trimming removed 6 bases at V and 0 bases at J, with 14 bases between. This CDR3 region has 15 residues. The CDR3, as DNA: TGTGCCAGCAGGCAGGAGGGAGTATTGAACACTGAAGCTTTCTTT. Encoded protein: CASRQEGVLNTEAFF.

This clone was seen just once. This chain uses TRBV6-5 with TRBJ2-5; 8 bases map to TRBD2. The V segment lost 8 bases and the J segment 7 bases; nucleotides outside the gene matches: 15. The CDR3 covers 15 residues. CDR1 MNHEY and CDR2 SVGAGI come from the germline V gene. The chain's CDR3 is CASATRGGSPGTQYF. The CDR3 nucleotides are TGTGCCAGCGCCACCCGGGGGGGGTCCCCAGGGACCCAGTACTTC.

The CDR3 DNA follows: TGTGCCAGCTCACCAGAGGGTCCGAACACTGAAGCTTTCTTT. It yields the protein CASSPEGPNTEAFF. The chain recombines TRBV18 with TRBJ1-1, with unresolved D. Trimming took 2 bases from V and 1 from J, leaving 8 bases between them. The germline gives CDR1 KGHSH, CDR2 LQKENI. The CDR3 sequence is 14 residues long.

The chain couples TRBV5-1 to TRBJ1-3; D is unclear. This CDR3 region has 15 residues. Trimming took 4 bases from V and 3 from J, leaving 14 bases between them. Germline values: CDR1 SGHRS, CDR2 YFSETQ. CDR3 region: CASSKAFGNGNTIYF. The CDR3 DNA reads TGCGCCAGCAGCAAGGCTTTCGGTAATGGAAACACCATATATTTT.

The CDR3 sequence is CASSLGLPPYEQYF. The CDR3, as DNA: TGTGCCAGCAGCTTGGGGCTGCCCCCCTACGAGCAGTACTTC. V gene TRBV5-4 combines with J gene TRBJ2-7; no definite D call. Trimming took off 0 bases at V and 2 bases at J, with 9 bases between the two ends. CDR3 length: 14 amino acids. Germline CDR1 is SGHNT and CDR2 is YYREEE (reference sequence).

The DNA of the CDR3 is TGTGCCAGCAGCCGCGTGGGGGTCGACACTGAAGCTTTCTTT. It translates to CASSRVGVDTEAFF. The chain links TRBV7-3 to TRBJ1-1; D is possibly TRBD1 (5 bases). Germline V gene data show CDR1 as SGHTA and CDR2 as FQGTGA. This CDR3 spans 14 amino acids. V shed 5 bases and J shed 3 bases, with 13 bases lying between them. Combining the CDR3 with reference TRBV7-3 and TRBJ1-1 gives the whole variable domain GAGVSQTPSNKVTEKGKYVELRCDPISGHTALYWYRQSLGQGPEFLIYFQGTGAADDSGLPNDRFFAVRPEGSVSTLKIQRTERGDSAVYLCASSRVGVDTEAFFGQGTRLTVV.

This clone was seen only once. This rearrangement joins TRBV2 to TRBJ1-2; D call uncertain. The germline CDR1 and CDR2 sequences are SNHLY and FYNNEI. The CDR3 has 13 amino acids. V was pared by 1 base and J by 6 bases, with 9 bases between. Here the CDR3 reads CASSEVEWNGYTF. CDR3 nucleotides: TGTGCCAGCAGTGAAGTGGAATGGAATGGCTACACCTTC.

The chain couples TRBV13 to TRBJ2-2, with D perhaps matching TRBD1 or TRBD2 (6 bases each). Germline V gives CDR1 PRHDT, CDR2 FYEKMQ (reference sequence). V lost 5 bases, J lost 5 bases, and 21 bases lay in between. The length of the CDR3 is 17 residues. The CDR3 spells CASSATGGGRGTGELFF. Written as DNA, the CDR3 is TGTGCCAGCAGCGCAACTGGAGGGGGGCGCGGAACCGGGGAGCTGTTTTTT.

This clone appeared once. The J gene is TRBJ2-1, the V gene TRBV5-1, with D possibly being TRBD2 (5 bases). Trimming removed 4 bases from V and 3 bases from J, with 11 bases in between. This CDR3 has 14 amino acids. Looked up from germline, CDR1 is SGHRS and CDR2 is YFSETQ. The CDR3 sequence is CASSERGIYNEQFF. CDR3 in DNA: TGCGCCAGCAGCGAACGAGGGATCTACAATGAGCAGTTCTTC.

The chain couples TRBV9 to TRBJ1-3, with a tentative D call TRBD1 (6 bases). Germline CDR1 SGDLS, CDR2 YYNGEE. V lost 3 bases, J lost 4 bases, and 11 bases lay in between. The CDR3 totals 14 residues. CDR3 nucleotide sequence: TGTGCCAGCAGCGCTACAGGGCGAGGAAACACCATATATTTT. Translating gives CASSATGRGNTIYF.